A selection of T cell receptor beta chains follows, all from one sample in a study of T cell responses to AZD1222 COVID-19 vaccine. Repertoires were generated with immunoSEQ multiplex PCR, while TCRdb's copy carries only in-frame clones and drops some. The table includes more than 100,000 clones, 88% detected once. The sample here was peripheral blood, taken on day 0 of AZD1222 vaccination. All receptors derive from an adult in good health. Each CDR3 is given with its conserved first and last residue. The order of the fields is D gene, V gene, clone size, J gene, CDR3 protein, CDR3 DNA. D genes are given only for firm matches. Only part of the rows carry a size: once, few, many, or a class if the clone is expanded.

d_gene: TRBD1
v_gene: TRBV19
abundance: -
j_gene: TRBJ2-7
CDR3aa: CASSTGQGPYEQYF
CDR3nt: TGTGCCAGTAGTACGGGACAGGGACCCTACGAGCAGTACTTC

d_gene: -
v_gene: TRBV11-2
abundance: -
j_gene: TRBJ1-1
CDR3aa: CASSLGAGTRVNTEAFF
CDR3nt: TGTGCCAGCAGCTTAGGGGCGGGGACCCGGGTGAACACTGAAGCTTTCTTT

d_gene: -
v_gene: TRBV21-1
abundance: -
j_gene: TRBJ1-1
CDR3aa: CASSKRTQWVAEAFF
CDR3nt: TGTGCCAGCAGCAAAAGGACACAGTGGGTGGCTGAAGCTTTCTTT

d_gene: -
v_gene: TRBV5-4
abundance: -
j_gene: TRBJ2-3
CDR3aa: CASRRDREDTQYF
CDR3nt: TGTGCCAGCAGGCGGGACAGAGAAGATACGCAGTATTTT

d_gene: -
v_gene: TRBV12-3/TRBV12-4
abundance: -
j_gene: TRBJ1-4
CDR3aa: CASSLTEKLFF
CDR3nt: TGTGCCAGCAGTCTTACAGAAAAACTGTTTTTT

d_gene: TRBD1
v_gene: TRBV28
abundance: -
j_gene: TRBJ2-7
CDR3aa: CASTPGQLPHSYEQYF
CDR3nt: TGTGCCAGCACCCCGGGACAGCTACCTCACTCCTACGAGCAGTACTTC

d_gene: TRBD2
v_gene: TRBV5-1
abundance: -
j_gene: TRBJ2-7
CDR3aa: CASSLVSSGREYEQYF
CDR3nt: TGCGCCAGCAGCTTGGTGTCTAGCGGGAGGGAATACGAGCAGTACTTC

d_gene: -
v_gene: TRBV19
abundance: once
j_gene: TRBJ2-3
CDR3aa: CASRMAATDTQYF
CDR3nt: TGTGCCAGTAGAATGGCGGCTACAGATACGCAGTATTTT

d_gene: -
v_gene: TRBV12-3/TRBV12-4
abundance: few
j_gene: TRBJ1-1
CDR3aa: CASSFTGQSEAFF
CDR3nt: TGTGCCAGCAGTTTTACAGGGCAATCTGAAGCTTTCTTT

d_gene: -
v_gene: TRBV6-5
abundance: -
j_gene: TRBJ1-1
CDR3aa: CASSPEAEAFF
CDR3nt: TGTGCCAGCAGTCCAGAAGCTGAAGCTTTCTTT

d_gene: TRBD1
v_gene: TRBV5-1
abundance: -
j_gene: TRBJ2-6
CDR3aa: CASSLTGDSGANVLTF
CDR3nt: TGCGCCAGCAGCTTGACAGGGGACTCTGGGGCCAACGTCCTGACTTTC

d_gene: TRBD2
v_gene: TRBV18
abundance: -
j_gene: TRBJ2-2
CDR3aa: CASSPAGVGELFF
CDR3nt: TGTGCCAGCTCACCAGCGGGGGTCGGGGAGCTGTTTTTT

d_gene: TRBD2
v_gene: TRBV6-5
abundance: -
j_gene: TRBJ2-7
CDR3aa: CASSYRGSSPSYEQYF
CDR3nt: TGTGCCAGCAGTTACCGCGGGAGCTCCCCTTCCTACGAGCAGTACTTC

d_gene: TRBD1
v_gene: TRBV27
abundance: once
j_gene: TRBJ1-2
CDR3aa: CASSQHTGDGYTF
CDR3nt: TGTGCCAGCAGTCAACACACAGGGGATGGCTACACCTTC

d_gene: -
v_gene: TRBV11-2
abundance: -
j_gene: TRBJ1-5
CDR3aa: CASSLISNQPQHF
CDR3nt: TGTGCCAGCAGCCTAATCAGCAATCAGCCCCAGCATTTT

d_gene: -
v_gene: TRBV28
abundance: -
j_gene: TRBJ1-2
CDR3aa: CASSFSGTFGYGYTF
CDR3nt: TGTGCCAGCAGTTTTTCCGGAACCTTCGGCTATGGCTACACCTTC

d_gene: -
v_gene: TRBV7-3
abundance: -
j_gene: TRBJ2-6
CDR3aa: CASSSNVFSGANVLTF
CDR3nt: TGTGCCAGCAGCTCAAACGTCTTCTCTGGGGCCAACGTCCTGACTTTC

d_gene: TRBD1
v_gene: TRBV5-1
abundance: -
j_gene: TRBJ2-7
CDR3aa: CASSNRGPYEQYF
CDR3nt: TGCGCCAGCAGTAACAGGGGACCCTACGAGCAGTACTTC

d_gene: -
v_gene: TRBV5-1
abundance: -
j_gene: TRBJ2-5
CDR3aa: CASSLRPDDQYF
CDR3nt: TGCGCCAGCAGCTTGAGGCCAGATGACCAGTACTTC

d_gene: -
v_gene: TRBV19
abundance: -
j_gene: TRBJ1-5
CDR3aa: CASSNGGASGNQPQHF
CDR3nt: TGTGCCAGTAGTAATGGGGGGGCGAGTGGCAATCAGCCCCAGCATTTT

d_gene: -
v_gene: TRBV6-7
abundance: -
j_gene: TRBJ2-7
CDR3aa: CASSERGYRGEQYF
CDR3nt: TGTGCCAGCAGTGAACGGGGTTATCGGGGCGAGCAGTACTTC

d_gene: TRBD2
v_gene: TRBV5-7
abundance: -
j_gene: TRBJ2-5
CDR3aa: CASGPTSGREETQYF
CDR3nt: TGTGCCAGCGGCCCGACTAGCGGGAGGGAAGAGACCCAGTACTTC

d_gene: TRBD1
v_gene: TRBV7-2
abundance: -
j_gene: TRBJ1-1
CDR3aa: CASSLRSTGNPGDTEAFF
CDR3nt: TGTGCCAGCAGCCTACGATCGACAGGGAACCCTGGGGACACTGAAGCTTTCTTT

d_gene: -
v_gene: TRBV9
abundance: -
j_gene: TRBJ1-3
CDR3aa: CASSVNSGNTIYF
CDR3nt: TGTGCCAGCAGCGTCAACAGCGGCAACACCATATATTTT

d_gene: TRBD2
v_gene: TRBV3-1/TRBV3-2
abundance: once
j_gene: TRBJ2-7
CDR3aa: CASREIRLASPYEQYF
CDR3nt: TGTGCCAGCAGAGAAATCAGACTAGCCTCTCCCTACGAGCAGTACTTC

d_gene: TRBD1
v_gene: TRBV29-1
abundance: few
j_gene: TRBJ2-7
CDR3aa: CSVSGTGAYEQYF
CDR3nt: TGCAGCGTTTCCGGGACAGGGGCCTACGAGCAGTACTTC

d_gene: -
v_gene: TRBV7-6
abundance: -
j_gene: TRBJ2-7
CDR3aa: CASSLGGGQTTYEQYF
CDR3nt: TGTGCCAGCAGCTTAGGTGGAGGACAAACCACCTACGAGCAGTACTTC

d_gene: TRBD2
v_gene: TRBV7-7
abundance: -
j_gene: TRBJ2-1
CDR3aa: CASSLTSGSLNEQFF
CDR3nt: TGTGCTAGCAGCCTGACTAGCGGGAGTCTCAATGAGCAGTTCTTC

d_gene: TRBD1
v_gene: TRBV10-3
abundance: -
j_gene: TRBJ2-7
CDR3aa: CAIRTGTENYEQYF
CDR3nt: TGTGCCATCAGAACCGGGACAGAAAACTACGAGCAGTACTTC

d_gene: -
v_gene: TRBV20-1
abundance: -
j_gene: TRBJ1-2
CDR3aa: CSARGDYGYTF
CDR3nt: TGCAGTGCTAGGGGTGACTATGGCTACACCTTC

d_gene: -
v_gene: TRBV11-1
abundance: -
j_gene: TRBJ2-3
CDR3aa: CASSTTGRVGQYF
CDR3nt: TGTGCCAGCAGTACTACAGGGCGTGTAGGGCAGTATTTT

d_gene: -
v_gene: TRBV27
abundance: -
j_gene: TRBJ2-2
CDR3aa: CASSLSSGKGELFF
CDR3nt: TGTGCCAGCAGTTTATCTTCGGGAAAAGGGGAGCTGTTTTTT

d_gene: -
v_gene: TRBV5-1
abundance: -
j_gene: TRBJ1-3
CDR3aa: CASSLGVRGNTIYF
CDR3nt: TGCGCCAGCAGCTTGGGGGTTCGCGGAAACACCATATATTTT

d_gene: -
v_gene: TRBV10-3
abundance: -
j_gene: TRBJ2-7
CDR3aa: CAISIRPPYEQYF
CDR3nt: TGTGCCATCAGTATACGACCGCCCTACGAGCAGTACTTC

d_gene: -
v_gene: TRBV5-1
abundance: -
j_gene: TRBJ2-1
CDR3aa: CASSPGRGGRGGFHEQFF
CDR3nt: TGCGCCAGCAGCCCTGGGAGAGGTGGCAGGGGCGGTTTCCATGAGCAGTTCTTC

d_gene: -
v_gene: TRBV18
abundance: -
j_gene: TRBJ1-1
CDR3aa: CASSRNRDSEAFF
CDR3nt: TGTGCCAGCTCACGGAACAGGGATTCTGAAGCTTTCTTT

d_gene: -
v_gene: TRBV6-2/TRBV6-3
abundance: -
j_gene: TRBJ1-6
CDR3aa: CASSYLQGGSPLHF
CDR3nt: TGTGCCAGCAGTTATCTCCAAGGCGGCTCACCCCTCCACTTT

d_gene: -
v_gene: TRBV18
abundance: -
j_gene: TRBJ2-1
CDR3aa: CASSPAGGATYNEQFF
CDR3nt: TGTGCCAGCTCCCCTGCTGGCGGGGCCACCTACAATGAGCAGTTCTTC

d_gene: -
v_gene: TRBV19
abundance: -
j_gene: TRBJ1-5
CDR3aa: CASSIEGGNSNQPQHF
CDR3nt: TGTGCCAGTAGTATAGAGGGGGGGAATAGCAATCAGCCCCAGCATTTT

d_gene: -
v_gene: TRBV18
abundance: -
j_gene: TRBJ2-3
CDR3aa: CASSPIGTDTQYF
CDR3nt: TGTGCCAGCTCACCGATCGGGACAGATACGCAGTATTTT

d_gene: TRBD1
v_gene: TRBV12-3/TRBV12-4
abundance: -
j_gene: TRBJ1-1
CDR3aa: CASSLTGGPEAFF
CDR3nt: TGTGCCAGCAGTCTCACAGGGGGCCCTGAAGCTTTCTTT

d_gene: TRBD1
v_gene: TRBV12-3/TRBV12-4
abundance: -
j_gene: TRBJ1-2
CDR3aa: CASSGPGQRF
CDR3nt: TGTGCCAGCAGTGGTCCGGGACAGCGCTTC

d_gene: -
v_gene: TRBV4-1
abundance: -
j_gene: TRBJ1-2
CDR3aa: CASSHPLGGRVNDGYTF
CDR3nt: TGCGCCAGCAGCCACCCTTTAGGAGGTCGGGTAAACGATGGCTACACCTTC

d_gene: TRBD1
v_gene: TRBV30
abundance: -
j_gene: TRBJ2-7
CDR3aa: CAWLGKTGVRNEQYF
CDR3nt: TGTGCCTGGCTTGGGAAAACAGGGGTCAGGAACGAGCAGTACTTC

d_gene: -
v_gene: TRBV27
abundance: -
j_gene: TRBJ2-5
CDR3aa: CASSQEPPLTGFETQYF
CDR3nt: TGTGCCAGCAGCCAAGAACCCCCGCTAACAGGGTTTGAGACCCAGTACTTC

d_gene: -
v_gene: TRBV7-2
abundance: -
j_gene: TRBJ2-1
CDR3aa: CASSLAGGPYNEQFF
CDR3nt: TGTGCCAGCAGCTTAGCGGGGGGGCCCTACAATGAGCAGTTCTTC

d_gene: TRBD1
v_gene: TRBV28
abundance: -
j_gene: TRBJ1-2
CDR3aa: CASSLTGQGGHGYTF
CDR3nt: TGTGCCAGCAGTTTGACTGGACAGGGAGGACATGGCTACACCTTC

d_gene: -
v_gene: TRBV9
abundance: -
j_gene: TRBJ2-3
CDR3aa: CASSVAADTQYF
CDR3nt: TGTGCCAGCAGCGTAGCGGCAGATACGCAGTATTTT

d_gene: -
v_gene: TRBV19
abundance: -
j_gene: TRBJ2-1
CDR3aa: CASRVEGPSSEQFF
CDR3nt: TGTGCCAGTAGGGTCGAGGGCCCTTCGAGTGAGCAGTTCTTC

d_gene: -
v_gene: TRBV6-5
abundance: -
j_gene: TRBJ1-2
CDR3aa: CASSYSTQNYGYTF
CDR3nt: TGTGCCAGCAGTTACTCGACACAGAACTATGGCTACACCTTC

d_gene: -
v_gene: TRBV27
abundance: -
j_gene: TRBJ1-2
CDR3aa: CASSLGPPRNYGYTF
CDR3nt: TGTGCCAGCAGTTTAGGACCGCCAAGGAACTATGGCTACACCTTC

d_gene: TRBD1
v_gene: TRBV11-2
abundance: -
j_gene: TRBJ2-3
CDR3aa: CASSLSGGQLTDTQYF
CDR3nt: TGTGCCAGCAGCTTATCAGGGGGACAACTCACAGATACGCAGTATTTT

d_gene: -
v_gene: TRBV2
abundance: -
j_gene: TRBJ2-5
CDR3aa: CASSDVASAQETQYF
CDR3nt: TGTGCCAGCAGTGACGTCGCCAGTGCCCAAGAGACCCAGTACTTC

d_gene: TRBD1
v_gene: TRBV11-2
abundance: -
j_gene: TRBJ2-2
CDR3aa: CASSGLQGGRELFF
CDR3nt: TGTGCCAGCAGCGGTCTACAGGGGGGCCGGGAGCTGTTTTTT

d_gene: -
v_gene: TRBV7-9
abundance: -
j_gene: TRBJ2-1
CDR3aa: CASSKGDEQFF
CDR3nt: TGTGCCAGCAGCAAGGGGGATGAGCAGTTCTTC

d_gene: -
v_gene: TRBV7-3
abundance: -
j_gene: TRBJ2-2
CDR3aa: CASSFMHGELFF
CDR3nt: TGTGCCAGCAGCTTTATGCACGGGGAGCTGTTTTTT

d_gene: TRBD1
v_gene: TRBV30
abundance: -
j_gene: TRBJ2-7
CDR3aa: CAWVGTGAQYF
CDR3nt: TGTGCCTGGGTGGGGACAGGTGCCCAGTACTTC

d_gene: TRBD1
v_gene: TRBV28
abundance: -
j_gene: TRBJ2-7
CDR3aa: CASRQGAYEQYF
CDR3nt: TGTGCCAGCAGACAGGGGGCCTACGAGCAGTACTTC

d_gene: -
v_gene: TRBV28
abundance: -
j_gene: TRBJ1-1
CDR3aa: CASSSDGNTEAFF
CDR3nt: TGTGCCAGCAGCTCCGACGGAAACACTGAAGCTTTCTTT

d_gene: -
v_gene: TRBV7-2
abundance: -
j_gene: TRBJ2-3
CDR3aa: CASSLGPTGTDTQYF
CDR3nt: TGTGCCAGCAGCTTAGGTCCCACGGGCACAGATACGCAGTATTTT